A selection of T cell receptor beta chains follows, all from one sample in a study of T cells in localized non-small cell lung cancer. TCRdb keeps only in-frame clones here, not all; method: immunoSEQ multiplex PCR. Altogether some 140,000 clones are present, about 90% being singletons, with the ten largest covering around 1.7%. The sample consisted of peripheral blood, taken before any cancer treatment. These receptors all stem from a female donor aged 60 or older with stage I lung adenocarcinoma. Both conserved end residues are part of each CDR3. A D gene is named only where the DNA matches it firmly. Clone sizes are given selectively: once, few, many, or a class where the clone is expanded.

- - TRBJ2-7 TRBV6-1 TGTGCCAGCACGCGCAGGGAGGGGGGCGAGCAGTACTTC CASTRREGGEQYF
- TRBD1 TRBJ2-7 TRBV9 TGTGCCAGCAGCGTAGGGGACAGTACCTACGAGCAGTACTTC CASSVGDSTYEQYF
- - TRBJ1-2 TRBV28 TGTGCCAGCAGCACAGGGTACGGCGGCTACACCTTC CASSTGYGGYTF
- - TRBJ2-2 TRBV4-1 TGCGCCAGCAGGTTCGGGACAGCGGGAGTTACCGGGGAGCTGTTTTTT CASRFGTAGVTGELFF
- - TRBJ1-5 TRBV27 TGTGCCAGCAGTTTATGGGGAGATAATAGCAATCAGCCCCAGCATTTT CASSLWGDNSNQPQHF
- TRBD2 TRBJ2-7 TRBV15 TGTGCCACCAGCAGAGATCGGTACACTAGCGGGTCCTACGAGCAGTACTTC CATSRDRYTSGSYEQYF
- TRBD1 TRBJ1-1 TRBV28 TGTGCCAGCAGTACGGGACAGAGGGCTTTCTTT CASSTGQRAFF
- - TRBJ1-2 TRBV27 TGTGCCAGCAGTTTATCCCCGGACAGAACCTATGGCTACACCTTC CASSLSPDRTYGYTF
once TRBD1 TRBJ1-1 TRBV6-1 TGTGCCAGCAGTGTAAACAGGGGGTTAACTGAAGCTTTCTTT CASSVNRGLTEAFF
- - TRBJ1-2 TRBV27 TGTGCCAGCAGTCCGGGACACCGGACTACACTAAACTATGGCTACACCTTC CASSPGHRTTLNYGYTF
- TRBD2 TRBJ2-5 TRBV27 TGTGCCAGCAGTTTACGCCCGGGGCTAGCGGGGTATGGTGAGACCCAGTACTTC CASSLRPGLAGYGETQYF